Listed here are 27 T cell receptor beta chains from one sample, sequenced in a study of CD8 T cells in Susac syndrome. Roughly 0.5 to 1 ug RNA was reverse transcribed with random hexamers. TCRdb independently ran MiXCR on the immunoSEQ multiplex PCR reads; one entry per CDR3 protein. The sample has approximately 210,000 distinct CDR3 sequences, less than 95% seen once. Sequencing was done on a sample of CD4+ T cells from PBMCs. All receptors come from a human donor with Susac syndrome.

V and J are TRBV20-1 and TRBJ1-5; tentatively, D is TRBD1 (5 bases). V was pared by 3 bases and J by 7 bases, with 16 bases between. The CDR3 has 14 amino acids. Germline V gene sequence: CDR1 DFQATT, CDR2 SNEGSKA (reference sequence). CDR3 DNA sequence: TGCAGTGCTAGTCGGGGGGACGAAGGACAGCCCCAGCATTTT. Translated: CSASRGDEGQPQHF.

The chain links TRBV7-2 to TRBJ1-6; a possible D gene is TRBD1 (6 bases). V lost 7 bases to trimming and J lost 5 bases, with 18 bases between them. Germline V lookup: CDR1 SGHTA, CDR2 FQGNSA. This CDR3 has 16 amino acids. The CDR3 loop reads CASKSTGQSNNSPLHF. In DNA, the CDR3 is TGTGCCAGCAAATCCACCGGACAGTCGAATAATTCACCCCTCCACTTT.

This rearrangement joins TRBV20-1 to TRBJ1-2; TRBD1 aligns across 7 bases. J was trimmed by 6 bases and V by 3 bases; bases with no gene match: 4. The CDR3 contains 12 residues. The V gene's germline CDR1 is DFQATT and CDR2 SNEGSKA (reference sequence). The CDR3 coding sequence is TGCAGTGCTAGGGTGACAGGGCATGGCTACACCTTC. Protein: CSARVTGHGYTF.

This clonotype was seen once. This chain joins TRBV3-1 and TRBJ2-7; TRBD1 might be the D (8 bases). From germline, CDR1 is LGHDT and CDR2 YNNKEL (reference sequence). The CDR3 has 15 amino acids. V dropped 5 bases and J dropped 1 base, with 15 bases sitting between them. The chain's CDR3 is CASSNHRGGSYEQYF. CDR3 nucleotides: TGTGCCAGCAGCAACCACAGGGGGGGGTCCTACGAGCAGTACTTC.

The chain employs TRBV24-1 and TRBJ2-1, with D possibly matching TRBD1 (5 bases). Looked up from germline, CDR1 is KGHDR and CDR2 is SFDVKD. The CDR3 runs 13 residues. V shed 5 bases and J shed 5 bases, with 9 bases lying between them. The CDR3 DNA sequence: TGTGCCACCAGTGTCCCAGGGAACAATGAGCAGTTCTTC. Translating gives CATSVPGNNEQFF.

This clonotype has just a few counts. V usage is TRBV7-2 and J usage is TRBJ1-6; D not resolved. Germline values: CDR1 SGHTA, CDR2 FQGNSA. V gave up 5 bases and J gave up 2 bases, with 10 bases separating them. This CDR3 has 15 amino acids. The CDR3 spells CASSPDRAYNSPLHF. The DNA for the CDR3 is TGTGCCAGCAGCCCGGATAGGGCCTATAATTCACCCCTCCACTTT. Combining the CDR3 with reference TRBV7-2 and TRBJ1-6 gives the whole variable domain GAGVSQSPSNKVTEKGKDVELRCDPISGHTALYWYRQSLGQGLEFLIYFQGNSAPDKSGLPSDRFSAERTGGSVSTLTIQRTQQEDSAVYLCASSPDRAYNSPLHFGNGTRLTVT.

The chain employs TRBV9 and TRBJ2-3; D possibly corresponds to TRBD1 (5 bases). Trimming shortened V by 3 bases and J by 8 bases, and 13 bases separated the two germline ends. In germline, CDR1 is SGDLS, CDR2 YYNGEE. CDR3 length equals 13 residues. As DNA, the CDR3 is TGTGCCAGCAGCGGGGCATCGCAGGGTACGCAGTATTTT. This translates into CASSGASQGTQYF.

The V and J genes are TRBV20-1 and TRBJ1-4; D may be TRBD1 (5 bases). In germline, CDR1 is DFQATT, CDR2 SNEGSKA (reference sequence). The CDR3 has 15 amino acids. V gave up 0 bases and J gave up 7 bases, with 15 bases separating them. CDR3 sequence (DNA): TGCAGTGCTAGAGATCTGGGGCAGGGTGGTGAAAAACTGTTTTTT. Protein sequence: CSARDLGQGGEKLFF.

This rearrangement joins TRBV20-1 to TRBJ2-1; 9 bases fit TRBD2. The CDR3 sequence is 14 residues long. The ends lost 5 bases at V and 1 base at J; junction bases unmatched: 3. Germline V gene data show CDR1 as DFQATT and CDR2 as SNEGSKA (reference sequence). In DNA form, the CDR3 reads TGCAGTGCTTTAGCGGGGGAGTCCTACAATGAGCAGTTCTTC. Its protein is CSALAGESYNEQFF.

The V call is TRBV29-1, the J call TRBJ2-1; D unresolved. CDR1 SQVTM and CDR2 ANQGSEA come from the germline V gene. The CDR3 has 13 residues. V was pared by 6 bases and J by 0 bases, with 9 bases between. CDR3 sequence: CSVRKSSYNEQFF. The CDR3 DNA is TGCAGCGTGCGCAAGAGCTCCTACAATGAGCAGTTCTTC.

The rearrangement uses TRBV18 and TRBJ1-1, with D tentatively TRBD1 (5 bases). The V end lost 3 bases, the J end lost 0 bases, and 11 bases lay between the germline ends. The CDR3 is 15 residues long. From germline, CDR1 is KGHSH and CDR2 LQKENI. CDR3 residues: CASSPLTDLNTEAFF. The CDR3 DNA reads as TGTGCCAGCTCACCCTTGACAGACCTGAACACTGAAGCTTTCTTT.

The chain couples TRBV30 to TRBJ2-7; D is perhaps TRBD2 (5 bases). Trimming pared 1 base from V and 6 bases from J, leaving 10 bases between. Germline V lookup: CDR1 GTSNPN, CDR2 SVGIG (reference sequence). CDR3 length: 12 residues. The CDR3 region is CAWSGAGGEQYF. The CDR3 coding sequence is TGTGCCTGGAGTGGGGCAGGAGGCGAGCAGTACTTC.

This rearrangement joins TRBV12-3 or TRBV12-4 to TRBJ1-1, with a tentative D call TRBD1 (5 bases). This CDR3 has 14 amino acids. V was pared by 5 bases and J by 3 bases, with 13 bases between. The CDR3: CASSLGGEDTEAFF. For the CDR3, the DNA is TGTGCCAGCAGTCTCGGGGGGGAGGACACTGAAGCTTTCTTT.

This chain uses TRBV18 with TRBJ1-4; 8 nucleotides match TRBD1. There are 16 residues in the CDR3. Germline loops: CDR1 KGHSH, CDR2 LQKENI. Losses at the gene ends were 1 base for V and 5 bases for J; bases not matched to a gene: 6. The CDR3 is CASSPLGQGLNEKLFF. For the CDR3, the DNA is TGTGCCAGCTCACCACTAGGACAGGGACTGAATGAAAAACTGTTTTTT.

V gene TRBV15 combines with J gene TRBJ1-3, with D unresolved. Germline-derived CDR1 and CDR2 are LNHNV and YYDKDF (reference sequence). This CDR3 spans 13 amino acids. Trimming stripped 6 bases from V and 8 bases from J, with 14 bases between. The CDR3 spells CATRKGVWDTIYF. For the CDR3, the DNA is TGTGCCACCAGGAAGGGTGTTTGGGACACCATATATTTT.

This clonotype was found a few times. V usage is TRBV20-1 and J usage is TRBJ1-5; D unresolved. CDR1 and CDR2 from the germline V gene are DFQATT and SNEGSKA (reference sequence). Trimming took off 2 bases at V and 4 bases at J, with 6 bases between the two ends. CDR3 length equals 12 residues. CDR3 DNA: TGCAGTGCTAGAACGGGGAATCAGCCCCAGCATTTT. This sequence encodes CSARTGNQPQHF.

The V gene is TRBV12-3 or TRBV12-4, the J gene TRBJ1-1; a weak D match, TRBD1 (5 bases). CDR3 length: 14 residues. Trimming removed 8 bases from V and 5 bases from J, with 18 bases in between. The CDR3 sequence: CASDQRETETEAFF. In nucleotides, the CDR3 is TGTGCCAGCGACCAAAGGGAGACAGAGACTGAAGCTTTCTTT.

The chain uses TRBV27 and TRBJ1-1; D remains ambiguous. CDR3 length equals 15 residues. V lost 6 bases to trimming and J lost 1 base, with 15 bases between them. Germline loops: CDR1 MNHEY, CDR2 SMNVEV (reference sequence). CDR3 amino acids: CASRPPSAGNTEAFF. CDR3 in DNA: TGTGCCAGCAGACCACCCTCTGCGGGGAACACTGAAGCTTTCTTT.

V gene TRBV5-1 combines with J gene TRBJ2-7; D gene uncertain. Trimming pared 3 bases from V and 5 bases from J, leaving 21 bases between. The CDR3 covers 16 residues. Germline V gene sequence: CDR1 SGHRS, CDR2 YFSETQ. CDR3 sequence (DNA): TGCGCCAGCAGCTCTTCGGTAAGGCTTAAGACTGACGAGCAGTACTTC. It encodes CASSSSVRLKTDEQYF. Based on the CDR3 plus reference TRBV5-1 and TRBJ2-7, the full variable domain is KAGVTQTPRYLIKTRGQQVTLSCSPISGHRSVSWYQQTPGQGLQFLFEYFSETQRNKGNFPGRFSGRQFSNSRSEMNVSTLELGDSALYLCASSSSVRLKTDEQYFGPGTRLTVT.

V gene TRBV27 combines with J gene TRBJ2-7; TRBD1 aligns across 9 bases. Germline CDR1 and CDR2: MNHEY and SMNVEV (reference sequence). This CDR3 spans 14 amino acids. The V gene end was trimmed by 3 bases and the J gene end by 7 bases; junction bases not matched to a gene: 7. CDR3 nucleotides: TGTGCCAGCAGTTTCGTACAGGGGGCGGGGGAGCAGTACTTC. This sequence encodes CASSFVQGAGEQYF.

This clonotype was seen just once. The chain carries TRBV7-2 and TRBJ2-2; D gene uncertain. The germline CDR1 and CDR2 sequences are SGHTA and FQGNSA. V lost 2 bases and J lost 7, with 5 bases in between. The CDR3 runs 12 residues. The CDR3, as DNA: TGTGCCAGCAGCTTACCCATCGGGGAGCTGTTTTTT. Translation gives CASSLPIGELFF.

This chain uses TRBV12-3 or TRBV12-4 with TRBJ1-1; D not certain. This CDR3 has 14 residues. Trimming took off 1 base at V and 1 base at J, with 7 bases between the two ends. CDR3 bases: TGTGCCAGCAGTTTAGGGGCCGGGAACACTGAAGCTTTCTTT. Translating it yields CASSLGAGNTEAFF.

The V and J genes are TRBV7-8 and TRBJ1-1; no clear D. The V gene's germline CDR1 is SGHVS and CDR2 FQNEAQ. V dropped 1 base and J dropped 3 bases, with 3 bases sitting between them. There are 12 residues in the CDR3. The CDR3 region has the DNA TGTGCCAGCAGCTTAGTTTACACTGAAGCTTTCTTT. Its translation: CASSLVYTEAFF.

This clonotype is a singleton in its sample. V and J are TRBV21-1 and TRBJ1-2; TRBD1 is the table's D call, not checked against the DNA. TRBV21-1 is given as a pseudogene. The CDR3 runs to 14 residues. The CDR3 nucleotides are TGTGCCAGCAAACACCGGGACAGTAACTATGGCTACACCTTC. Its protein product is CASKHRDSNYGYTF.

The rearrangement links TRBV6-2 or TRBV6-3 to TRBJ1-1; D gene ambiguous. There are 12 residues in the CDR3. Germline CDR1 is MNHEY and CDR2 is SVGEGT. The V end was cut by 2 bases, the J end by 11 bases, with 12 bases between. CDR3 bases: TGTGCCAGCAGTTACGATGAGAGTTGGGCTTTCTTT. This gives the protein CASSYDESWAFF.

About this clonotype itself: Its ends do not fully match the called genes, so a read error is possible. The rearrangement links TRBV5-1 to TRBJ1-1; D gene ambiguous. The CDR3 is made up of 13 amino acids. CDR1 is SGHRS, CDR2 YFSETQ, per germline. The CDR3 reads CASSLERGNEALF. The CDR3 bases are TGCGCCAGCAGCTTGGAACGGGGAAATGAAGCTCTCTTT.

The chain combines TRBV28 with TRBJ2-7; no reliable D call. The CDR3 length is 10 residues. CDR1 is MDHEN, CDR2 SYDVKM, per germline. The V gene lost 8 bases and the J gene lost 3 bases, with 5 bases spanning the gap. The CDR3: CASGVYEQYF. CDR3 coding DNA: TGTGCCAGCGGGGTCTACGAGCAGTACTTC.